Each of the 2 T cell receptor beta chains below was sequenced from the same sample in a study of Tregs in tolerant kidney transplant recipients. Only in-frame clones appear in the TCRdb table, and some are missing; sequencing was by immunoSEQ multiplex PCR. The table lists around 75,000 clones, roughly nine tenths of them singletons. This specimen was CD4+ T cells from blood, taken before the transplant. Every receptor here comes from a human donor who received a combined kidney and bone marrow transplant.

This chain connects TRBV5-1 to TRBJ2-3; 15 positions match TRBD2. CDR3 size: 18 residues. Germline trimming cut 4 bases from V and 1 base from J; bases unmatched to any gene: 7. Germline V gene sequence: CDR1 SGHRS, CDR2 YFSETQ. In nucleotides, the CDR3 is TGCGCCAGCAGCCCGGGACTAGCGGGAGGTAGCGGCACAGATACGCAGTATTTT. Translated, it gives CASSPGLAGGSGTDTQYF.

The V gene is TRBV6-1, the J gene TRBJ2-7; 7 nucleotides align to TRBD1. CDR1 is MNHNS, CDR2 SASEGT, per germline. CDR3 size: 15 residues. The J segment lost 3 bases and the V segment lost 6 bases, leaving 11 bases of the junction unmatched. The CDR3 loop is CASRLTSQGVYEQYF. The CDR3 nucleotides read TGTGCCAGCAGATTGACGTCGCAGGGGGTCTACGAGCAGTACTTC.